These 30 T cell receptor beta chains were all obtained from the same sample, sequenced in a study of T-cell reconstitution after alpha-beta-depleted transplantation in children. Researchers prepared the TCRbeta library using unique molecular identifiers, the study reports. MiXCR, applied by TCRdb to the PCR reads, yields one record per CDR3 protein. This sample has just over 950,000 distinct CDR3 sequences, with about 26% found just once. This specimen was PBMCs, mostly from graft donor cells, taken 360 days after TCRalphabeta/CD19-depleted stem cell transplant. The receptors were sampled from a boy in the first two years of life who had a stem cell transplant for SCID, so the T cells may come from the graft donor.

The chain couples TRBV18 to TRBJ1-5; 8 positions agree with TRBD1. The length of the CDR3 is 18 residues. V shed 2 bases and J 4 bases; nucleotides not matched to a gene: 13. The germline gives CDR1 KGHSH, CDR2 LQKENI. The CDR3, as DNA: TGTGCCAGCTCACCAACGTCGCCCGGACAGGGTGGAAATCAGCCCCAGCATTTT. Its translation is CASSPTSPGQGGNQPQHF.

This clonotype was counted many times. One end of the junction varies from germline; a read error may be responsible. CDR3 sequence reads: CASSLSPNTEAFF. The DNA of the CDR3 is TGTGCCAGCAGCTTGAGCCCGAACACTGAAGCTTTCTTT. The chain is built from TRBV5-1 and TRBJ1-1; D gene uncertain. Germline values: CDR1 SGHRS, CDR2 YFSETQ. The CDR3 is 13 amino acids.

V usage is TRBV2 and J usage is TRBJ2-5; D possibly matches TRBD1 or TRBD2 (6 bases each). Germline values: CDR1 SNHLY, CDR2 FYNNEI. CDR3 length: 11 amino acids. Trimming removed 8 bases at V and 5 bases at J, with 9 bases between. CDR3: CASQGRETQYF. The CDR3 coding sequence is TGTGCCAGCCAGGGGAGGGAGACCCAGTACTTC.

This clonotype was counted only a few times. The chain combines TRBV5-1 with TRBJ2-1, with D perhaps being TRBD1 or TRBD2 (5 bases each). V was clipped by 8 bases and J by 3 bases, with 15 bases between them. Germline lookup yields CDR1 SGHRS and CDR2 YFSETQ. The CDR3 loop spans 14 amino acids. CDR3 coding DNA: TGCGCCAGTAGGGACCCTTTAGGCTACAATGAGCAGTTCTTC. It specifies CASRDPLGYNEQFF.

This clonotype occurred a few times. J is TRBJ2-1 and V is TRBV3-1; 9 bases are a match to TRBD1. Germline V lookup: CDR1 LGHDT, CDR2 YNNKEL (reference sequence). Trimming removed 2 bases from V and 0 bases from J; junction bases left unmatched: 8. CDR3 length: 18 residues. The CDR3 nucleotides are TGTGCCAGCAGCCAATCTCTGGGACAGGGCTTCTCCTACAATGAGCAGTTCTTC. Protein product: CASSQSLGQGFSYNEQFF.

The chain recombines TRBV6-1 with TRBJ2-7, with D perhaps TRBD1 (5 bases). The V gene lost 8 bases and the J gene lost 6 bases, with 23 bases spanning the gap. Per the germline V gene, CDR1 is MNHNS and CDR2 is SASEGT. The CDR3 has 15 residues. CDR3 in amino acids: CASGPGHPWGGEQYF. Here the CDR3 DNA reads TGTGCCAGCGGACCTGGGCACCCTTGGGGCGGCGAGCAGTACTTC.

This clonotype turned up a few times. The genes are TRBV15 and TRBJ1-4, with TRBD1 identical over 7 bases. Germline-derived CDR1 and CDR2 are LNHNV and YYDKDF (reference sequence). V shed 3 bases and J 7 bases; nucleotides not matched to a gene: 8. This CDR3 spans 15 amino acids. CDR3 protein: CATSRGDRASEKLFF. The DNA for the CDR3 is TGTGCCACCAGCAGGGGCGACAGGGCAAGTGAAAAACTGTTTTTT. The whole variable domain, filled in from reference TRBV15 and TRBJ1-4, reads DAMVIQNPRYQVTQFGKPVTLSCSQTLNHNVMYWYQQKSSQAPKLLFHYYDKDFNNEADTPDNFQSRRPNTSFCFLDIRSPGLGDTAMYLCATSRGDRASEKLFFGSGTQLSVL.

V usage is TRBV4-1 and J usage is TRBJ1-2, with TRBD1 matching 11 bases. The CDR3 sequence is 18 residues long. CDR1 MGHRA and CDR2 YSYEKL come from the germline V gene. The V and J ends lost 4 bases and 0 bases, in that order; junction bases with no gene match: 10. CDR3 amino acids: CASSPSRDRGVPNYGYTF. The CDR3 region has the DNA TGCGCCAGCAGCCCGTCCCGGGACAGGGGGGTACCTAACTATGGCTACACCTTC.

The CDR3 sequence: CASSGPGAGRAEAFF. CDR3 bases: TGTGCCAGCAGCGGGCCGGGTGCAGGTAGGGCTGAAGCTTTCTTT. The V and J genes are TRBV4-2 and TRBJ1-1; D is unresolved. The CDR3 is made up of 15 amino acids. In germline, CDR1 is LGHNA, CDR2 YNFKEQ. V lost 5 bases and J 6 bases, leaving 19 bases between the germline ends.

The table lists this clonotype with a few counts. J is TRBJ2-7 and V is TRBV20-1; 7 bases are a match to TRBD2. This CDR3 contains 16 residues. Germline CDR1 DFQATT, CDR2 SNEGSKA (reference sequence). V shed 5 bases and J 3 bases; nucleotides not matched to a gene: 16. This CDR3 reads CSAVDLLERGLYEQYF. Written as DNA, the CDR3 is TGCAGTGCTGTTGACCTTTTGGAGCGGGGCCTCTACGAGCAGTACTTC.

This sequence joins TRBV2 and TRBJ2-7; D is uncertain. CDR3 size: 11 residues. V was pared by 2 bases and J by 5 bases, with 4 bases between. CDR1 SNHLY and CDR2 FYNNEI come from the germline V gene. The CDR3 here is CASSELNEQYF. DNA of the CDR3: TGTGCCAGCAGTGAACTTAACGAGCAGTACTTC.

The CDR3 loop is CSVEDGGGLNTEAFF. The CDR3 bases are TGCAGCGTTGAAGATGGAGGCGGATTGAACACTGAAGCTTTCTTT. This chain uses TRBV29-1 with TRBJ1-1; D not certain. The CDR3 is 15 amino acids. Per germline, CDR1 SQVTM and CDR2 ANQGSEA. The V end lost 0 bases, the J end lost 0 bases, and 11 bases lay between the germline ends.

A few counts support this clonotype. J is TRBJ2-4 and V is TRBV28; possibly TRBD1 for D (6 bases). CDR1 MDHEN and CDR2 SYDVKM come from the germline V gene. The CDR3 spans 15 residues. V was cut by 5 bases and J by 0 bases, with 11 bases left in between. The CDR3 bases are TGTGCCAGCAGTCTGCACAGGGTAGCCAAAAACATTCAGTACTTC. This sequence encodes CASSLHRVAKNIQYF.

The chain has TRBV4-3 and TRBJ2-7; either TRBD1 or TRBD2 may fit D (6 bases each). The CDR3 runs to 14 residues. Trimming took off 0 bases at V and 6 bases at J, with 12 bases between the two ends. Germline V lookup: CDR1 LGHNA, CDR2 YSLEER. This chain's CDR3 is CASSQDIWGAEQYF. CDR3 sequence (DNA): TGCGCCAGCAGCCAAGATATCTGGGGGGCCGAGCAGTACTTC.

The V gene is TRBV11-2, the J gene TRBJ2-1; TRBD2 matches 14 bases. The CDR3 runs to 15 residues. Germline V lookup: CDR1 SGHAT, CDR2 FQNNGV. V gave up 6 bases and J gave up 9 bases; unmatched junction bases: 7. The CDR3 DNA reads TGTGCCAGCAGTTGGACTAGCGGGGGGACTATTGAGCAGTTCTTC. Translating it yields CASSWTSGGTIEQFF.

This chain links TRBV5-6 with TRBJ1-1; TRBD1 might be the D (5 bases). With 2 bases removed from V and 8 bases from J, the gap between germline ends came to 13 bases. Looked up from germline, CDR1 is SGHDT and CDR2 is YYEEEE. There are 13 residues in the CDR3. The CDR3 is CASSLSGTSEAFF. CDR3 DNA: TGTGCCAGCAGCTTATCCGGGACGTCAGAAGCTTTCTTT.

This clonotype was counted a few times. V usage is TRBV20-1 and J usage is TRBJ2-5, with TRBD2 matching 7 bases. Germline V gene sequence: CDR1 DFQATT, CDR2 SNEGSKA (reference sequence). The junction had 6 bases not matched to a gene; V was cut back by 3 bases and J by 5 bases. The length of the CDR3 is 13 residues. CDR3 nucleotide sequence: TGCAGTGCTAGGGAGGCGGGGGTGGAGACCCAGTACTTC. Translated: CSAREAGVETQYF.

This clonotype was counted at least ten times. The chain uses TRBV15 and TRBJ2-5, with TRBD2 matching 8 bases. Trimming at V came to 0 bases and at J to 1 base, leaving 10 bases not matched to a gene. This CDR3 has 18 residues. CDR1 is LNHNV, CDR2 YYDKDF, per germline (reference sequence). The CDR3 region is CATSRDPWAGGFQETQYF. CDR3 in DNA: TGTGCCACCAGCAGAGATCCATGGGCGGGGGGTTTCCAAGAGACCCAGTACTTC.

This clonotype came up a few times. The chain joins TRBV10-3 to TRBJ1-4; D gene unclear. The CDR3 contains 13 residues. Trimming took off 3 bases at V and 8 bases at J, with 10 bases between the two ends. The germline V gene encodes CDR1 ENHRY and CDR2 SYGVKD. CDR3 sequence reads: CAISERPGEKLFF. The CDR3 DNA follows: TGTGCCATCAGTGAAAGGCCTGGGGAAAAACTGTTTTTT.

This clonotype was counted a few times. The chain links TRBV5-1 to TRBJ2-2; D possibly corresponds to TRBD2 (6 bases). Trimming stripped 3 bases from V and 0 bases from J, with 12 bases between. The CDR3 runs 16 residues. Germline V gene data show CDR1 as SGHRS and CDR2 as YFSETQ. CDR3 protein: CASSWGDQTNTGELFF. The CDR3 bases are TGCGCCAGCAGCTGGGGGGACCAAACGAACACCGGGGAGCTGTTTTTT.

The V and J genes are TRBV27 and TRBJ2-5, with 8 bases that match TRBD1. CDR3 length: 16 residues. CDR1 and CDR2 from the germline V gene are MNHEY and SMNVEV (reference sequence). With V trimmed by 3 bases and J by 1 base, 7 bases remained unmatched. CDR3 DNA: TGTGCCAGCAGTTTTCTAGGACAGGGCCCCCAAGAGACCCAGTACTTC. It is translated as CASSFLGQGPQETQYF.

The CDR3 spells CASSLAQVLYEQYF. The CDR3 DNA sequence: TGTGCCAGCAGCTTGGCGCAGGTACTCTACGAGCAGTACTTC. The rearrangement uses TRBV5-5 and TRBJ2-7; D is uncertain. Germline loops: CDR1 SGHKS, CDR2 YYEKEE (reference sequence). This CDR3 contains 14 residues. V lost 0 bases and J 3 bases, leaving 10 bases between the germline ends.

The chain combines TRBV5-1 with TRBJ1-2; perhaps TRBD1 as D (6 bases). Between the trimmed V and J ends, which lost 4 bases and 2 bases, there was a span of 12 bases. Germline values: CDR1 SGHRS, CDR2 YFSETQ. CDR3 length: 14 residues. The CDR3 bases are TGCGCCAGCAGCCCGCGGGGGGCGAACTATGGCTACACCTTC. This gives the protein CASSPRGANYGYTF.

This clonotype was observed many times. V is TRBV18 and J is TRBJ2-1; 9 bases map to TRBD1. Trimming at V came to 8 bases and at J to 4 bases, leaving 6 bases not matched to a gene. CDR3 length: 14 amino acids. CDR1 and CDR2 from the germline V gene are KGHSH and LQKENI. The CDR3 region has the DNA TGTGCCAGCAGTCCCGGGACAGGGTACAATGAGCAGTTCTTC. Translation gives CASSPGTGYNEQFF.

This clonotype has more than one count but fewer than ten. This sequence joins TRBV5-1 and TRBJ2-5; possibly TRBD1 or TRBD2 for D (5 bases each). The CDR3 length is 13 residues. The germline V gene encodes CDR1 SGHRS and CDR2 YFSETQ. V dropped 3 bases and J dropped 4 bases, with 10 bases sitting between them. CDR3: CASSWGRLETQYF. CDR3 DNA sequence: TGCGCCAGCAGCTGGGGACGGTTAGAGACCCAGTACTTC.

The CDR3 coding sequence is TGCAGTGCTAGGCGAGGGGGTCAGGAACAGCCCCAGCATTTT. Translation gives CSARRGGQEQPQHF. This chain connects TRBV20-1 to TRBJ1-5; TRBD1 is a possible D gene (6 bases). Germline V gene sequence: CDR1 DFQATT, CDR2 SNEGSKA (reference sequence). The V gene lost 3 bases and the J gene lost 7 bases, with 16 bases spanning the gap. CDR3 length: 14 amino acids.

Only a few counts were recorded for this clonotype. The genes are TRBV25-1 and TRBJ2-1, with 8 nucleotides matching TRBD1. Germline trimming cut 1 base from V and 4 bases from J; bases unmatched to any gene: 9. This CDR3 has 17 residues. Per the germline V gene, CDR1 is MGHDK and CDR2 is SYGVNS. The CDR3 sequence: CASSEWGTGGEYNEQFF. The CDR3 DNA follows: TGTGCCAGCAGTGAATGGGGAACAGGGGGAGAGTACAATGAGCAGTTCTTC. The complete variable domain, with remaining parts taken from reference TRBV25-1 and TRBJ2-1, reads EADIYQTPRYLVIGTGKKITLECSQTMGHDKMYWYQQDPGMELHLIHYSYGVNSTEKGDLSSESTVSRIRTEHFPLTLESARPSHTSQYLCASSEWGTGGEYNEQFFGPGTRLTVL.

The chain is built from TRBV27 and TRBJ2-7; 10 bases line up with TRBD1. Losses at the gene ends were 5 bases for V and 2 bases for J; bases not matched to a gene: 9. Looked up from germline, CDR1 is MNHEY and CDR2 is SMNVEV (reference sequence). The CDR3 runs 16 residues. In DNA form, the CDR3 reads TGTGCCAGCAGTCCCCTCCGGGACAGGGGTACCTACGAGCAGTACTTC. It specifies CASSPLRDRGTYEQYF.

This clonotype occurred a few times. The rearrangement uses TRBV12-3 or TRBV12-4 and TRBJ2-3, with TRBD1 identical over 10 bases. V gave up 6 bases and J gave up 1 base; unmatched junction bases: 4. CDR3 size: 15 residues. The chain's CDR3 is CASSSGTGGTDTQYF. CDR3 sequence (DNA): TGTGCCAGCAGCTCCGGGACAGGGGGCACAGATACGCAGTATTTT.

This clonotype was counted between two and nine times. The V gene is TRBV6-2 or TRBV6-3, the J gene TRBJ2-1, with 11 bases lining up with TRBD2. J gave up 4 bases and V 5 bases, and 7 bases lay outside the gene matches. Germline V gives CDR1 MNHEY, CDR2 SVGEGT. The CDR3 is made up of 16 amino acids. As DNA, the CDR3 is TGTGCCAGCAGTCGTACGACTAGCGGGGCGTACAATGAGCAGTTCTTC. This translates into CASSRTTSGAYNEQFF.